Following are 30 T cell receptor beta chains from one sample sequenced in a study of T cells in Graves' hyperthyroidism and ophthalmopathy. The CDR3 regions of TCR beta were amplified from RNA transcripts. With the HTBI primer set, the TCR CDR3 went through a first round of RT-PCR. TCRdb called the multiplex PCR reads again in MiXCR, with one record for every CDR3 protein. Among approximately 510,000 distinct CDR3 sequences listed, less than 25% were seen once. The sample comprised blood. The receptors come from a man aged 18 to 29 with Graves' hyperthyroidism.

This chain uses TRBV14 with TRBJ1-1; the match to TRBD1 covers 9 bases. Germline V gene data show CDR1 as SGHDN and CDR2 as FVKESK. This CDR3 spans 13 amino acids. Losses at the gene ends were 6 bases for V and 11 bases for J; bases not matched to a gene: 10. For the CDR3, the DNA is TGTGCCAGCAGTCCAATAAGGACAGGGGAGGCTTTCTTT. Amino acid sequence: CASSPIRTGEAFF. Filled out from reference TRBV14 and TRBJ1-1, the complete variable domain reads EAGVTQFPSHSVIEKGQTVTLRCDPISGHDNLYWYRRVMGKEIKFLLHFVKESKQDESGMPNNRFLAERTGGTYSTLKVQPAELEDSGVYFCASSPIRTGEAFFGQGTRLTVV.

This clonotype has only a few counts. The V call is TRBV28, the J call TRBJ1-2, with TRBD1 as a possible D gene (6 bases). V lost 6 bases and J lost 6, with 17 bases in between. The V gene's germline CDR1 is MDHEN and CDR2 SYDVKM. This CDR3 is 14 amino acids long. The CDR3 nucleotides read TGTGCCAGCAGGCTTAATACAGGGATGGATGGCTACACCTTC. The encoded protein is CASRLNTGMDGYTF.

Comment on this clonotype: One base away lies a much larger clone, so this may be a sequencing read error. The J gene is TRBJ2-2, the V gene TRBV27, with 8 nucleotides matching TRBD1. Germline V gives CDR1 MNHEY, CDR2 SMNVEV (reference sequence). CDR3 length: 15 residues. The DNA of the CDR3 is TGTGCCAGCAGTGCAAGACAGGGGCGCGTCGGGGAGCTGTGTTTT. Its translation is CASSARQGRVGELCF.

This clonotype was found many times. The gene calls are TRBV28 and TRBJ2-7; tentative D call: TRBD1 (6 bases). Trimming pared 4 bases from V and 2 bases from J, leaving 12 bases between. CDR1 MDHEN and CDR2 SYDVKM come from the germline V gene. This CDR3 is 14 amino acids long. In DNA, the CDR3 is TGTGCCAGCAGTTCATGGGGACAAACCTACGAGCAGTACTTC. It specifies CASSSWGQTYEQYF.

This clonotype has a count of ten or more. The V and J genes are TRBV27 and TRBJ1-1; perhaps TRBD1 as D (6 bases). V was pared by 6 bases and J by 3 bases, with 11 bases between. The CDR3 has 13 amino acids. Germline CDR1 is MNHEY and CDR2 is SMNVEV (reference sequence). CDR3: CASRTGWDTEAFF. In DNA, the CDR3 is TGTGCCAGCAGGACAGGCTGGGACACTGAAGCTTTCTTT.

This sequence joins TRBV12-3 or TRBV12-4 and TRBJ1-3; D is undetermined. The CDR3 loop spans 16 amino acids. The V and J ends lost 4 bases and 0 bases respectively, with 13 bases between them. The DNA for the CDR3 is TGTGCCAGCAGTTCCCGCCGGGTAGTCTCTGGAAACACCATATATTTT. Protein: CASSSRRVVSGNTIYF.

The CDR3 sequence is CASSSYLAAAGQETQYF. The CDR3 DNA is TGTGCCAGCAGTTCCTACTTAGCGGCGGCAGGGCAAGAGACCCAGTACTTC. The chain joins TRBV27 to TRBJ2-5; D possibly corresponds to TRBD2 (6 bases). This CDR3 spans 17 amino acids. The V gene lost 4 bases and the J gene lost 2 bases, with 20 bases spanning the gap. CDR1 and CDR2 from the germline V gene are MNHEY and SMNVEV (reference sequence).

The rearrangement uses TRBV6-1 and TRBJ1-2, with unresolved D. Trimming cost V 1 base and J 2 bases, with 14 bases left between them. The V gene's germline CDR1 is MNHNS and CDR2 SASEGT. CDR3 length: 16 residues. CDR3 region: CASSEGPIRPNYGYTF. The CDR3 DNA reads TGTGCCAGCAGTGAAGGCCCGATTCGGCCCAACTATGGCTACACCTTC.

There are many counts of this clonotype. This chain connects TRBV7-2 to TRBJ2-7; 8 positions agree with TRBD2. The ends lost 4 bases at V and 5 bases at J; junction bases unmatched: 16. Per germline, CDR1 SGHTA and CDR2 FQGNSA. This CDR3 comprises 17 residues. CDR3 coding DNA: TGTGCCAGCAGCTCCCGACCGGGACTAGACGTCTACGACGAGCAGTACTTC. As protein: CASSSRPGLDVYDEQYF.

In its sample, this clonotype was seen many times. The rearrangement joins TRBV28 to TRBJ2-5, with D possibly being TRBD1 or TRBD2 (6 bases each). The CDR3 spans 14 residues. CDR1 MDHEN and CDR2 SYDVKM come from the germline V gene. The germline V and J ends were trimmed by 4 bases and 5 bases, with 14 bases remaining between them. In nucleotides, the CDR3 is TGTGCCAGCAGTTCCACGGGGGCCCTGGAGACCCAGTACTTC. Protein sequence: CASSSTGALETQYF.

Of note for this clonotype: Just one base apart from a much larger clone, this may be a read error. In DNA form, the CDR3 reads TGTGCCTCCTCCTCCCGCAGGGACTACGAGCAGTACTTC. It translates to CASSSRRDYEQYF. The V and J genes are TRBV30 and TRBJ2-7, with TRBD1 as a possible D gene (5 bases). The CDR3 length is 13 residues. V was cut by 7 bases and J by 3 bases, with 16 bases left in between. Germline V lookup: CDR1 GTSNPN, CDR2 SVGIG (reference sequence).

This clonotype was counted many times. The DNA for the CDR3 is TGTGCCAGCAGTTACGGTCACGAAGAGGGCTACACCTTC. It is translated as CASSYGHEEGYTF. The chain employs TRBV6-2 or TRBV6-3 and TRBJ1-2, with D unclear. V dropped 2 bases and J dropped 8 bases, with 12 bases sitting between them. The CDR3 has 13 amino acids. Germline loops: CDR1 MNHEY, CDR2 SVGEGT.

In this sample, this clonotype turned up many times. V usage is TRBV2 and J usage is TRBJ1-5, with 12 bases identical to TRBD1. Germline CDR1 SNHLY, CDR2 FYNNEI. With V trimmed by 4 bases and J by 6 bases, 4 bases remained unmatched. The CDR3 is 15 amino acids. In DNA, the CDR3 is TGTGCCAGCAGTGCGGGACAGGGGGCTAGTCAGCCCCAGCATTTT. Protein sequence: CASSAGQGASQPQHF.

This clonotype appeared a few times. The V gene is TRBV10-2, the J gene TRBJ1-5, with 7 bases matching TRBD1. V trimming: 2 bases; J trimming: 9 bases; junction bases outside the gene matches: 7. Germline V gene sequence: CDR1 WSHSY, CDR2 SAAADI. The CDR3 is made up of 14 amino acids. The CDR3 loop is CASSEGTAYLPQHF. The CDR3 region has the DNA TGCGCCAGCAGTGAGGGGACAGCTTATTTGCCCCAGCATTTT.

This chain connects TRBV5-1 to TRBJ1-1; D uncertain. V gave up 4 bases and J gave up 6 bases, with 25 bases separating them. Germline loops: CDR1 SGHRS, CDR2 YFSETQ. The CDR3 is made up of 17 amino acids. Written as DNA, the CDR3 is TGCGCCAGCAGCCCCGCCCCCTCTCAGATCCAGTCGGCTGAAGCTTTCTTT. This sequence encodes CASSPAPSQIQSAEAFF. Based on the CDR3 plus reference TRBV5-1 and TRBJ1-1, the full variable domain is KAGVTQTPRYLIKTRGQQVTLSCSPISGHRSVSWYQQTPGQGLQFLFEYFSETQRNKGNFPGRFSGRQFSNSRSEMNVSTLELGDSALYLCASSPAPSQIQSAEAFFGQGTRLTVV.

In this sample, this clonotype turned up a few times. A much bigger clone sits one base away, suggesting this may be a read error. The gene calls are TRBV30 and TRBJ1-1; a possible D gene is TRBD1 (5 bases). Per germline, CDR1 GTSNPN and CDR2 SVGIG (reference sequence). The CDR3 is made up of 13 amino acids. The CDR3 is CAWSAGMNTEACF. The CDR3 coding sequence is TGTGCCTGGAGCGCAGGGATGAACACTGAAGCTTGCTTT. The full variable domain, its missing parts supplied by reference TRBV30 and TRBJ1-1, is SQTIHQWPATLVQPVGSPLSLECTVEGTSNPNLYWYRQAAGRGLQLLFYSVGIGQISSEVPQNLSASRPQDRQFILSSKKLLLSDSGFYLCAWSAGMNTEACFGQGTRLTVV.

The chain carries TRBV6-8 and TRBJ2-2; 12 nucleotides agree with TRBD2. CDR1 MNHGY and CDR2 SAAAGT come from the germline V gene. This CDR3 is 18 amino acids long. V lost 2 bases to trimming and J lost 7 bases; unmatched junction nucleotides: 11. CDR3 amino acids: CASSYPRLAGERVGELFF. CDR3 coding DNA: TGTGCCAGCAGTTACCCCCGACTAGCGGGGGAACGCGTCGGGGAGCTGTTTTTT.

This clonotype was found a few times. Written as DNA, the CDR3 is TGCAGCGTTGCCCCGGGGGCGCGGTTCGGGGAGCTGTTTTTT. It translates to CSVAPGARFGELFF. The chain couples TRBV29-1 to TRBJ2-2; tentatively, D is TRBD1 or TRBD2 (6 bases each). The V gene's germline CDR1 is SQVTM and CDR2 ANQGSEA. The CDR3 consists of 14 residues. Trimming left V 4 bases short and J 7 bases short, with 16 bases between.

This clonotype occurred many times. Given a much more abundant clone one base away, this may be a read error. The chain has TRBV7-8 and TRBJ2-5; tentatively, D is TRBD1 or TRBD2 (5 bases each). The CDR3 runs to 14 residues. Looked up from germline, CDR1 is SGHVS and CDR2 is FQNEAQ. The CDR3 DNA follows: TGTGCCAGCAGCTTAGTTGAGGGGCCGGAGACCAAGTACTTC. Amino acids: CASSLVEGPETKYF.

This clonotype has just a few counts. The chain uses TRBV11-1 and TRBJ2-7, with 10 bases aligning to TRBD2. The CDR3 has 16 amino acids. Germline CDR1 reads SGHAT; CDR2 reads FQDESV (reference sequence). Unmatched junction bases numbered 12, after V lost 5 bases and J lost 5 bases. The chain's CDR3 is CASSDGTSGEFNEQYF. CDR3 coding DNA: TGTGCCAGCAGCGACGGTACTAGCGGGGAATTCAACGAGCAGTACTTC.

This clonotype was seen many times. The chain recombines TRBV12-3 or TRBV12-4 with TRBJ1-2; D not resolved. The V gene lost 3 bases and the J gene lost 0 bases, with 8 bases spanning the gap. The CDR3 runs to 14 residues. Here the CDR3 reads CASSLPVANYGYTF. For the CDR3, the DNA is TGTGCCAGCAGTTTGCCGGTTGCTAACTATGGCTACACCTTC.

This clonotype was recorded at least ten times. Germline is not matched at one junction end, which may reflect a read error. The chain is built from TRBV28 and TRBJ2-7; 9 positions match TRBD1. The CDR3 contains 13 residues. CDR1 is MDHEN, CDR2 SYDVKM, per germline. Here the CDR3 reads CTSSGQGRHEQYF. In nucleotides, the CDR3 is TGTACCAGCAGTGGACAGGGGCGGCACGAGCAGTACTTC. Looking up the rest from reference TRBV28 and TRBJ2-7 gives the full variable domain: DVKVTQSSRYLVKRTGEKVFLECVQDMDHENMFWYRQDPGLGLRLIYFSYDVKMKEKGDIPEGYSVSREKKERFSLILESASTNQTSMYLCTSSGQGRHEQYFGPGTRLTVT.

Ten or more counts support this clonotype. The chain uses TRBV12-3 or TRBV12-4 and TRBJ2-7; 11 positions match TRBD2. CDR3 size: 17 residues. The ends lost 4 bases at V and 5 bases at J; junction bases unmatched: 13. CDR3 nucleotide sequence: TGTGCCAGCAGTTCCCTTCCTTTGACTAGCGGGGTAAACGAGCAGTACTTC. Encoded protein: CASSSLPLTSGVNEQYF.

For this clonotype: Its ends do not fully match the called genes, so a read error is possible. The chain is built from TRBV19 and TRBJ1-1, with D possibly being TRBD1 (5 bases). CDR3 length equals 13 residues. Germline lookup yields CDR1 LNHDA and CDR2 SQIVND (reference sequence). CDR3 in DNA: TGTGCCAGTAGTAACTACGGAGGGGCTGAAGCTCTCTTT. Translation: CASSNYGGAEALF.

This clonotype was counted between two and nine times. Compared with germline, one end of the junction differs, possibly owing to a read error. The chain carries TRBV7-9 and TRBJ2-4, with a tentative D call TRBD1 (5 bases). CDR1 and CDR2 (germline): SEHNR, FQNEAQ (reference sequence). This CDR3 has 16 residues. CDR3 coding DNA: TGTGCCAGCAGCTTAGTCCGGGTGGGGATCGCGGACATTAAGTACTTC. Protein: CASSLVRVGIADIKYF.

This chain uses TRBV12-3 or TRBV12-4 with TRBJ2-6, with 8 nucleotides matching TRBD1. Unmatched junction bases numbered 10, after V lost 5 bases and J lost 1 base. The CDR3 totals 18 residues. The CDR3 coding sequence is TGTGCCAGCAGTCCCTGGACAGGGTTTAATTCTGGGGCCAACGTCCTGACTTTC. Translated: CASSPWTGFNSGANVLTF.

This clonotype was detected a few times. The rearrangement uses TRBV6-5 and TRBJ2-7; 11 positions agree with TRBD1. Per the germline V gene, CDR1 is MNHEY and CDR2 is SVGAGI. The V segment lost 6 bases and the J segment 5 bases; nucleotides outside the gene matches: 9. The CDR3 totals 15 residues. CDR3 region: CASRTGTGGRNEQYF. The CDR3 nucleotides are TGTGCCAGCAGAACTGGGACAGGGGGAAGAAACGAGCAGTACTTC.

The table lists this clonotype with many counts. The chain is built from TRBV27 and TRBJ2-4, with D possibly being TRBD1 (5 bases). Germline V gene lookup returns CDR1 MNHEY and CDR2 SMNVEV (reference sequence). The CDR3 runs to 16 residues. Trimming pared 4 bases from V and 1 base from J, leaving 14 bases between. The CDR3 sequence is CASSSVGASAKNIQYF. The CDR3, as DNA: TGTGCCAGCAGTTCCGTTGGGGCGTCGGCCAAAAACATTCAGTACTTC.

A few counts support this clonotype. This may arise from a read error, as a much more abundant clone is one base away. V is TRBV20-1 and J is TRBJ1-3; possibly TRBD1 for D (5 bases). V was shortened by 4 bases and J by 0 bases, with 10 bases between the two germline ends. Germline loops: CDR1 DFQATT, CDR2 SNEGSKA (reference sequence). The CDR3 consists of 14 residues. CDR3 coding DNA: TGCAGTGCTACTGACAGACGCTCTGGAAACACCATATATTTT. This gives the protein CSATDRRSGNTIYF.

This clonotype was picked up many times. The chain joins TRBV28 to TRBJ1-1; TRBD1 agrees at 8 bases. The CDR3 spans 14 residues. Germline V gene sequence: CDR1 MDHEN, CDR2 SYDVKM. V trimming: 7 bases; J trimming: 3 bases; junction bases outside the gene matches: 7. CDR3 sequence reads: CASNLGQGDTEAFF. CDR3 sequence (DNA): TGTGCCAGCAACCTCGGACAGGGAGACACTGAAGCTTTCTTT. The whole variable domain, filled in from reference TRBV28 and TRBJ1-1, reads DVKVTQSSRYLVKRTGEKVFLECVQDMDHENMFWYRQDPGLGLRLIYFSYDVKMKEKGDIPEGYSVSREKKERFSLILESASTNQTSMYLCASNLGQGDTEAFFGQGTRLTVV.